This T cell receptor beta chain was identified during a study of OX40 agonist ivuxolimab in advanced cancers. Whole-study findings and limits: Patients with a partial response at 0.1-3.0 mg/kg had among the lowest clonal expansion.

The CDR3 runs to 16 residues. Germline trimming cut 5 bases from V and 8 bases from J; bases unmatched to any gene: 9. Germline lookup yields CDR1 SEHNR and CDR2 FQNEAQ (reference sequence). This clone occurred a few times. The antigen remains unidentified. Produced via immunoSEQ multiplex PCR; TCRdb's table is partial and in-frame only. This sample has roughly 23,000 clones, with roughly 79% found just once. This material consisted of CD4+ or CD8+ T cells sorted from blood, taken in a trial of the OX40 agonist ivuxolimab. This TCR derives from an adult with an advanced solid tumor such as melanoma, head and neck, liver or kidney cancer. The chain uses TRBV7-9 and TRBJ1-4, with 12 bases fitting TRBD1. CDR3 DNA sequence: TGTGCCAGCAGCGAAGGGGACAGGGGGCAAAGGGAAAAACTGTTTTTT. It codes for CASSEGDRGQREKLFF.